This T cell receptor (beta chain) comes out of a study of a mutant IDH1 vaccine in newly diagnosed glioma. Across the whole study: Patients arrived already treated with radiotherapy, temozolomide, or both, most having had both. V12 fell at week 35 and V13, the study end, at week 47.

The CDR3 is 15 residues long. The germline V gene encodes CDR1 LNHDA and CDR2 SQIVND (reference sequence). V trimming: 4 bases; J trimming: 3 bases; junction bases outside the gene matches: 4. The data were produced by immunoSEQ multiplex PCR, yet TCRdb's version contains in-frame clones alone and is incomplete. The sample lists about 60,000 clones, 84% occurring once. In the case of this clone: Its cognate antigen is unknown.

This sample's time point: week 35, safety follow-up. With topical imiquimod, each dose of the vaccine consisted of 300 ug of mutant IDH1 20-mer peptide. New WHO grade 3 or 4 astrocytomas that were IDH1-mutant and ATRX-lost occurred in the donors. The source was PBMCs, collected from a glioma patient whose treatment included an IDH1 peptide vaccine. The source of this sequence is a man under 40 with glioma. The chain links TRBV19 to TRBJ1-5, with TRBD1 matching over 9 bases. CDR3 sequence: CASSKQGADNQPQHF. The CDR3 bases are TGTGCCAGTAGTAAACAGGGGGCGGACAATCAGCCCCAGCATTTT.